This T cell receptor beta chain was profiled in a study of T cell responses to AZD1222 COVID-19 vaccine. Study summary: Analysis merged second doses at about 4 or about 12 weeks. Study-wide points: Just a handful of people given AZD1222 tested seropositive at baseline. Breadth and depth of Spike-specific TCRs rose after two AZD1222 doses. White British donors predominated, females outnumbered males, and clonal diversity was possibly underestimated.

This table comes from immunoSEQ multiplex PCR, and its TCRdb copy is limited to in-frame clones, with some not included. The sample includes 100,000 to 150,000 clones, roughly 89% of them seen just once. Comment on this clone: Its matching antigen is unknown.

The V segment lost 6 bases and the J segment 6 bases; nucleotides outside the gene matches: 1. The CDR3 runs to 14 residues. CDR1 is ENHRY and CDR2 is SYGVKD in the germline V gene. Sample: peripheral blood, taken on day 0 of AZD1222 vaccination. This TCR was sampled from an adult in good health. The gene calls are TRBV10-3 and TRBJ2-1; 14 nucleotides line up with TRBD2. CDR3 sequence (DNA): TGTGCCATCAGGGGGACTAGCGGGGGCAATGAGCAGTTCTTC. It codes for CAIRGTSGGNEQFF.